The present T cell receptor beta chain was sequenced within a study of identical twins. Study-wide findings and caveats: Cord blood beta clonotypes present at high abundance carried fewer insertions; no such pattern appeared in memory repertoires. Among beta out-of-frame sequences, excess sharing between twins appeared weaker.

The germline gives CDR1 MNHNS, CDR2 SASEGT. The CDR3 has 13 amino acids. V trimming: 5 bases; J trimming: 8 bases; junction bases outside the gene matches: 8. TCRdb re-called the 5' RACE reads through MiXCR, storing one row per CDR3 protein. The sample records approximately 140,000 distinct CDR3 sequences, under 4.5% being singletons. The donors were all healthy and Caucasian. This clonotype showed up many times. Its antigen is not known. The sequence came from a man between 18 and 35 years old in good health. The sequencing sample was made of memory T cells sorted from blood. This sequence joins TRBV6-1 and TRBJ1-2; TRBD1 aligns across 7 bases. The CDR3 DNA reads TGTGCCAGCAGTACAGGGGATGTAGGAGGCTACACCTTC. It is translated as CASSTGDVGGYTF.